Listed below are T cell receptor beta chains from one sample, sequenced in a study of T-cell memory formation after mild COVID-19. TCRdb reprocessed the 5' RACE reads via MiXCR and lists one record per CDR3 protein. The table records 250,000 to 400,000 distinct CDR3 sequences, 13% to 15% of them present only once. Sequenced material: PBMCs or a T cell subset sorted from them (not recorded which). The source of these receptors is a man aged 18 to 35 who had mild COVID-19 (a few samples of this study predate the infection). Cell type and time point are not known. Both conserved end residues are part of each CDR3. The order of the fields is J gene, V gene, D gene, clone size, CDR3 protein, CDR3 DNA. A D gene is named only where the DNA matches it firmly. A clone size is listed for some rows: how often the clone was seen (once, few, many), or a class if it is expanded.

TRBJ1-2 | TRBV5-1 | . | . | CASSPNEPRSYGYTF | TGCGCCAGCAGTCCCAACGAACCCAGAAGCTATGGCTACACCTTC
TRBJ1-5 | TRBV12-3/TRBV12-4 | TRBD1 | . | CASSFGTGAQPQHF | TGTGCCAGCAGTTTCGGGACAGGGGCTCAGCCCCAGCATTTT
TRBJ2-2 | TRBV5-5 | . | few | CASSLGGPFTGELFF | TGTGCCAGCAGCTTGGGAGGGCCTTTCACCGGGGAGCTGTTTTTT
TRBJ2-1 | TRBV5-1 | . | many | CASSAIRGVVDEQFF | TGCGCCAGCAGCGCTATCAGGGGGGTCGTAGATGAGCAGTTCTTC
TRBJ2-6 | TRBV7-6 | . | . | CASSWVYSGANVLTF | TGTGCCAGCAGCTGGGTTTACTCTGGGGCCAACGTCCTGACTTTC
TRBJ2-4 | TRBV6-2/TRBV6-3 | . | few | CASSYSRTEAKNIQYF | TGTGCCAGCAGTTACTCCAGGACGGAAGCCAAAAACATTCAGTACTTC
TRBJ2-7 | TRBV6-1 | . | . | CASSELGSYEQYF | TGTGCCAGCAGTGAACTGGGTTCCTACGAGCAGTACTTC
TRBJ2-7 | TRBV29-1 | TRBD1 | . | CSVPTGLGNEQYF | TGCAGCGTCCCGACAGGGTTAGGTAACGAGCAGTACTTC
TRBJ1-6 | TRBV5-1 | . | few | CASSLDLSSYNSPLHF | TGCGCCAGCAGCTTGGATCTGAGCTCCTATAATTCACCCCTCCACTTT
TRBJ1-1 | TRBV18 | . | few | CASSPERDPTEAFF | TGTGCCAGCTCACCCGAACGGGACCCGACTGAAGCTTTCTTT
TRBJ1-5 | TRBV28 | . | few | CASSPEVVPNQPQHF | TGTGCCAGCAGCCCCGAGGTAGTCCCCAATCAGCCCCAGCATTTT
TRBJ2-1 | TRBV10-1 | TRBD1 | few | CASSGRGPQFF | TGCGCCAGCAGTGGAAGGGGGCCTCAGTTCTTC
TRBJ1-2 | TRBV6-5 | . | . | CASSSLRFNYGYTF | TGTGCCAGCAGTTCCTTGAGATTCAACTATGGCTACACCTTC
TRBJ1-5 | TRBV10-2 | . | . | CASSVKGNQPQHF | TGCGCCAGCAGTGTAAAGGGCAATCAGCCCCAGCATTTT
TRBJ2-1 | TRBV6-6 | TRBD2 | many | CASSYPTRLAGGSSANEQFF | TGTGCCAGCAGTTACCCTACCAGACTAGCGGGGGGGAGCTCGGCGAATGAGCAGTTCTTC
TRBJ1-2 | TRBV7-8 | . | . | CASSLDPTGQPPGYTF | TGTGCCAGCAGCTTAGACCCTACCGGACAGCCCCCTGGCTACACCTTC
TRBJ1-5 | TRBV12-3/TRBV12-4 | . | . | CASSFSSSEPQHF | TGTGCCAGCAGTTTCAGCTCGTCAGAGCCCCAGCATTTT
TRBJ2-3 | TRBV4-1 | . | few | CASSLGDRTDTQYF | TGCGCCAGCAGCCTGGGCGACCGCACAGATACGCAGTATTTT
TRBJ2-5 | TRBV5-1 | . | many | CASSLFAEQETQYF | TGCGCCAGCAGCTTGTTCGCGGAGCAAGAGACCCAGTACTTC
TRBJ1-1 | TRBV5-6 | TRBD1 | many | CASSLPGQGLNTEAFF | TGTGCCAGCAGCTTGCCCGGACAGGGCTTGAACACTGAAGCTTTCTTT
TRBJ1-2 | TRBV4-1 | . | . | CASSQDLGPYGYTF | TGCGCCAGCAGCCAAGATCTGGGGCCGTATGGCTACACCTTC
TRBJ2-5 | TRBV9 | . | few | CASSARTKETQYF | TGTGCCAGCAGCGCCCGGACTAAAGAGACCCAGTACTTC
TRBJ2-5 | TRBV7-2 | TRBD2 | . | CASSLGLAGSQETQYF | TGTGCCAGCAGCCTTGGACTAGCGGGGAGCCAAGAGACCCAGTACTTC
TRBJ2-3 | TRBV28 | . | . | CATAPQATDTQYF | TGTGCCACCGCACCCCAAGCCACAGATACGCAGTATTTT
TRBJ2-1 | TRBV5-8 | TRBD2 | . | CASSLAGLAGEQFF | TGTGCCAGCAGCTTGGCCGGACTAGCGGGGGAGCAGTTCTTC
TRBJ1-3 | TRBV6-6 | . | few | CASSDSDSFGNTIYF | TGTGCCAGCAGCGACTCTGACAGTTTTGGAAACACCATATATTTT
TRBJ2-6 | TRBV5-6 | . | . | CASSFRHSGANVLTF | TGTGCCAGCAGCTTTAGGCACTCTGGGGCCAACGTCCTGACTTTC
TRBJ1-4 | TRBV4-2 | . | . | CASSQTYSYEKLFF | TGTGCCAGCAGCCAAACGTATTCGTATGAAAAACTGTTTTTT
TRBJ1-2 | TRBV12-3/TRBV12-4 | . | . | CASSIQVNYGYTF | TGTGCCAGCAGTATTCAGGTTAACTATGGCTACACCTTC
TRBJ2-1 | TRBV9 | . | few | CASTFGGVSYNEQFF | TGTGCCAGCACGTTTGGGGGCGTGTCCTACAATGAGCAGTTCTTC
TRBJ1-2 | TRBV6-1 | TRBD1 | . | CASSDLGTDTYGYTF | TGTGCCAGCAGTGACCTCGGGACAGACACCTATGGCTACACCTTC
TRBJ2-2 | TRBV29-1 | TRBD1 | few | CSVKRGPGELFF | TGCAGCGTTAAGAGGGGGCCCGGGGAGCTGTTTTTT
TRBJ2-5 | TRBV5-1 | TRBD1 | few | CASSLLGPETGGSETQYF | TGCGCCAGCAGCTTGCTGGGACCCGAGACAGGGGGGTCAGAGACCCAGTACTTC
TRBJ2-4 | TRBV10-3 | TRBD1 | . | CATGQGDIQYF | TGTGCCACGGGACAGGGGGACATTCAGTACTTC
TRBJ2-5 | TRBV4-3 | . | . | CASSQEGYQETQYF | TGCGCCAGCAGCCAAGAGGGCTACCAAGAGACCCAGTACTTC
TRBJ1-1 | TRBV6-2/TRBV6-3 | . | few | CASSYLGDTEAFF | TGTGCCAGCAGTTACCTTGGGGACACTGAAGCTTTCTTT
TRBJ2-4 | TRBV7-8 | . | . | CASSRSRGGAPIQYF | TGTGCCAGCTCACGATCAAGGGGGGGAGCTCCGATTCAGTACTTC
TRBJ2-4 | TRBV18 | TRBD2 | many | CASSPGLGTSGPENIQYF | TGTGCCAGCTCCCCCGGGCTAGGCACTAGCGGGCCAGAAAACATTCAGTACTTC
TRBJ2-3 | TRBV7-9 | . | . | CASSFAPDSPSTDTQYF | TGTGCCAGCAGCTTCGCCCCGGACAGCCCAAGCACAGATACGCAGTATTTT
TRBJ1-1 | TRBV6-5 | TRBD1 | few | CASSSQGVSTAFF | TGTGCCAGCAGCTCTCAGGGGGTATCCACGGCTTTCTTT
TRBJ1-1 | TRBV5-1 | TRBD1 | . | CASRFDLKPRGTEAFF | TGCGCCAGCAGGTTTGACTTAAAACCCAGGGGGACTGAAGCTTTCTTT
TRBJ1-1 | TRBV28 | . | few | CASSLRMGIAEAFF | TGTGCCAGCAGTTTGCGGATGGGGATAGCTGAAGCTTTCTTT
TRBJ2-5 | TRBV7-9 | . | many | CASSPRRQDMRETQYF | TGTGCCAGCAGCCCACGTCGACAGGACATGCGAGAGACCCAGTACTTC
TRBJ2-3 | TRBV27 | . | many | CASSLQLGFTDTQYF | TGTGCCAGCAGCCTCCAGTTGGGTTTCACAGATACGCAGTATTTT
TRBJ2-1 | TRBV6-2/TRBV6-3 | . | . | CASSLGPTQFF | TGTGCCAGCAGTTTGGGACCCACGCAGTTCTTC